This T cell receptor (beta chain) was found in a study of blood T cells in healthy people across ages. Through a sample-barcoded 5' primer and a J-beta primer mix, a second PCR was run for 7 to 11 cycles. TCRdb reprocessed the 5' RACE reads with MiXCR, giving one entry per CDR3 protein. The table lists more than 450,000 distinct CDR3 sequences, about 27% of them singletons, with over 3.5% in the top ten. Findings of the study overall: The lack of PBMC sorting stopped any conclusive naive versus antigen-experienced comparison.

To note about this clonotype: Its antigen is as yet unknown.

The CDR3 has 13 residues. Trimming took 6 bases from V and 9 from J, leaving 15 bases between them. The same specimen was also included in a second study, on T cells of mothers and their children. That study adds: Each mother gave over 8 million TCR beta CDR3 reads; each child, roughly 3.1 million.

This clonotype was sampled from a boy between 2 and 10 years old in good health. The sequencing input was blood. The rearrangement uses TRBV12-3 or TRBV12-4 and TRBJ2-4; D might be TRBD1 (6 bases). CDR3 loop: CASRDPGDVIQYF. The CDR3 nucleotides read TGTGCCAGCAGGGATCCAGGGGATGTCATTCAGTACTTC.